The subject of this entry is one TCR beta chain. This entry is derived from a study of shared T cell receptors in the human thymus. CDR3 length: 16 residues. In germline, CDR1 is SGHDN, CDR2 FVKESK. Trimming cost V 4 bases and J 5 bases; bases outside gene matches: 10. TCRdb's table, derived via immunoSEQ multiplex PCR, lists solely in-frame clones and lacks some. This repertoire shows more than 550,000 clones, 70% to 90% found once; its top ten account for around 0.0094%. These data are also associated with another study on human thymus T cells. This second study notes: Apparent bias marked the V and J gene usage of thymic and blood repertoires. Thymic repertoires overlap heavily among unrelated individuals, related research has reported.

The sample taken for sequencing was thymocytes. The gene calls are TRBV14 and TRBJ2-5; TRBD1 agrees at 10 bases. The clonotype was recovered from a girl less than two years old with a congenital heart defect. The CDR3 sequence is CASSPSRQGARETQYF. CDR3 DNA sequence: TGTGCCAGCAGCCCATCTCGACAGGGGGCAAGGGAGACCCAGTACTTC.